This entry features one T cell receptor (beta chain) sequence. Germline CDR1 SGHTA, CDR2 FQGTGA. The CDR3 consists of 16 residues. Trimming removed 1 base from V and 1 base from J; junction bases left unmatched: 7. The sample is drawn from a study of control samples from healthy donors and cancer patients. The repertoire was sequenced with immunoSEQ multiplex PCR; TCRdb's copy has only in-frame clones and lacks some. The table includes some 41,000 clones, roughly 86% detected once. The sequenced sample consisted of PBMCs. The chain couples TRBV7-3 to TRBJ2-7, with 7 bases identical to TRBD2. This TCR was recovered from a woman aged 55-69 years with lung cancer. CDR3 in amino acids: CASSLMSAGVSYEQYF. DNA of the CDR3: TGTGCCAGCAGCTTAATGTCTGCGGGAGTTTCCTACGAGCAGTACTTC. The entire variable domain, with the rest obtained from reference TRBV7-3 and TRBJ2-7, is as follows: GAGVSQTPSNKVTEKGKYVELRCDPISGHTALYWYRQSLGQGPEFLIYFQGTGAADDSGLPNDRFFAVRPEGSVSTLKIQRTERGDSAVYLCASSLMSAGVSYEQYFGPGTRLTVT.